This TCR beta chain was recovered during a study of molecular identifiers for immune sequencing clone quantification. Generation of bulk TCR libraries relied on previously described methods and listed TCR primers. TCRdb independently ran MiXCR on the PCR reads; one entry per CDR3 protein. The repertoire holds 100,000 or so distinct CDR3 sequences, with about 21% as singletons. Sorting defined naive CD8 T cells as CD8+CD4-CCR7+CD45RA+. Findings and limits, study-wide: Highly expanded clone sizes could be underestimated by identical TCR molecules that share a barcode. Clones above 20 RNA copies held over 99% of effector molecules, under 1% in naive cells.

CDR1 is LGHNA and CDR2 is YSLEER in the germline V gene. Trimming removed 0 bases from V and 0 bases from J, with 9 bases in between. This CDR3 comprises 16 residues. This clonotype was seen only a few times. Its specificity is unknown. The sequenced material came from naive CD8+ T cells from blood, with Jurkat cell RNA spiked in. Subset of the sample: FACS-sorted CD8+CD4-CCR7+CD45RA+ naive T cells. The chain links TRBV4-3 to TRBJ2-1, with a possible D match to TRBD1 (6 bases). This receptor was taken from a human donor in good health. Some libraries in this study had Jurkat cell RNA spiked in. The chain's CDR3 is CASSQDSQGSYNEQFF. CDR3 DNA: TGCGCCAGCAGCCAAGATTCACAGGGCTCCTACAATGAGCAGTTCTTC.